This T cell receptor beta chain originates from a study of early T cells in non-severe SARS-CoV-2 infection. TCRdb re-called the 5' RACE reads with MiXCR, one entry per CDR3 protein. In the table there are 55,000 to 80,000 distinct CDR3 sequences, 12% of which are singletons. In its sample, this clonotype was seen many times. The trim removed 6 bases at V and 6 bases at J, leaving 7 bases unmatched. Germline V lookup: CDR1 MNHNY, CDR2 SVGAGI (reference sequence). CDR3 size: 14 residues. Sequenced input: whole blood. This TCR was recovered from an adult who was a healthcare worker with PCR-confirmed SARS-CoV-2 infection or an uninfected control (not recorded which). The V call is TRBV6-6, the J call TRBJ2-2; 7 nucleotides line up with TRBD2. The CDR3 spells CASRRGLVSGELFF. In DNA, the CDR3 is TGTGCCAGCAGGCGCGGACTAGTTTCCGGGGAGCTGTTTTTT.